Listed here are 14 T cell receptor beta chains from one sample, sequenced in a study of T cells in women clearing cervical HPV infection. Assay: immunoSEQ multiplex PCR; the TCRdb copy retains only in-frame clones and omits some. This sample's table has 13,000 or so clones. Sequencing was performed on blood buffy coat. These receptors were taken from a woman between 18 and 70 years old with a cervical HPV16 infection that either progressed to CIN3+ or cleared (not recorded which).

On this clone itself: The read comes to an end 3 residues before the CDR3 does, leaving the germline J gene to fill in the end. This sequence joins TRBV19 and TRBJ1-2, with 9 bases lining up with TRBD1. Germline V gene lookup returns CDR1 LNHDA and CDR2 SQIVND (reference sequence). This CDR3 contains 15 residues. The DNA read from the CDR3 is TGTGCCAGTAGTGTTCAATTACAGGGGGCCTACGAC. This translates into CASSVQLQGAYD. The whole CDR3 reads CASSVQLQGAYDYTF.

Comment on this clone: The read ends 3 residues shy of where the CDR3 ends; the end is completed using the germline J gene. The rearrangement uses TRBV6-1 and TRBJ2-1; 8 bases fit TRBD2. The CDR3 is 16 residues long. Germline loops: CDR1 MNHNS, CDR2 SASEGT. The junction had 9 bases not matched to a gene; V was cut back by 2 bases and J by 6 bases. CDR3 amino acids: CASSEMAAGGRNEQFF. The covered CDR3 bases are TGTGCCAGCAGTGAAATGGCGGCGGGGGGCCGCAATGAG.

Comment on this clone: The CDR3 extends 3 residues past the end of the read, so its final part is completed from the germline J gene. This chain connects TRBV7-9 to TRBJ1-1, with a weak D call TRBD1 (6 bases). V was pared by 1 base and J by 3 bases, with 6 bases between. The CDR3 has 13 residues. CDR1 is SEHNR and CDR2 is FQNEAQ in the germline V gene (reference sequence). The CDR3 region is CASSLDRDTEAFF. Incomplete CDR3 DNA: TGTGCCAGCAGCTTAGACAGGGACACTGAA. Combining the CDR3 with reference TRBV7-9 and TRBJ1-1 gives the whole variable domain DTGVSQNPRHKITKRGQNVTFRCDPISEHNRLYWYRQTLGQGPEFLTYFQNEAQLEKSRLLSDRFSAERPKGSFSTLEIQRTEQGDSAMYLCASSLDRDTEAFFGQGTRLTVV.

On this clone: The read halts 3 residues ahead of the CDR3 end, with the missing end drawn from the germline J gene. This chain connects TRBV20-1 to TRBJ2-3; 9 bases line up with TRBD2. This CDR3 has 14 residues. Trimming removed 1 base from V and 1 base from J; junction bases left unmatched: 0. The V gene's germline CDR1 is DFQATT and CDR2 SNEGSKA (reference sequence). CDR3 DNA (partial): TGCAGTGCTAGAGCTAGCGGGGGCACAGATACG. This translates into CSARASGGTDT. The complete CDR3 sequence is CSARASGGTDTQYF.

Points on this clone: The sequence runs out 3 residues before the end of the CDR3; the remainder is reconstructed from the germline J gene. The chain is built from TRBV20-1 and TRBJ2-3; the D gene is possibly TRBD2 (7 bases). Germline V gene lookup returns CDR1 DFQATT and CDR2 SNEGSKA (reference sequence). The CDR3 sequence is 13 residues long. V gave up 4 bases and J gave up 6 bases, with 14 bases separating them. The CDR3 region is CSAMWGGSDTQYF. The covered CDR3 bases are TGCAGTGCTATGTGGGGGGGCAGTGATACG.

To note about this clone: From the germline J gene comes the end of the CDR3, since the read stops 3 residues before it. This chain joins TRBV5-1 and TRBJ2-3, with 8 bases matching TRBD1. The germline V gene has CDR1 SGHRS and CDR2 YFSETQ. This CDR3 has 14 amino acids. The V and J ends lost 7 bases and 0 bases, in that order; junction bases with no gene match: 4. CDR3 bases read: TGCGCCAGCTGCCGGACAGGGAGCACAGATACG. This sequence encodes CASCRTGSTDT. The full CDR3 protein reads CASCRTGSTDTQYF.

Concerning this clone: The read comes to an end 3 residues before the CDR3 does, leaving the germline J gene to fill in the end. The V gene is TRBV7-9, the J gene TRBJ2-5; D call uncertain. V shed 2 bases and J shed 5 bases, with 6 bases lying between them. The CDR3 spans 12 residues. Germline CDR1 SEHNR, CDR2 FQNEAQ (reference sequence). The covered CDR3 bases are TGTGCCAGCAGCTTAATAGGGGAGACC. Its protein is CASSLIGET. In full, the CDR3 reads CASSLIGETQYF.

This clone is labeled medium-sized (0.01 to 0.1%) based on frequency. The CDR3 end is not reached by the read, which stops 3 residues before it; the germline J gene fills it in. The gene calls are TRBV19 and TRBJ1-5, with 7 bases that match TRBD1. CDR1 is LNHDA, CDR2 SQIVND, per germline (reference sequence). The CDR3 runs 12 residues. V lost 8 bases and J lost 6; bases outside the gene matches: 4. The CDR3 here is CASGWTGQPQHF. The sequenced part of the CDR3 DNA is TGTGCCAGTGGGTGGACAGGTCAGCCC.

Comment on this clone: The read comes to an end 3 residues before the CDR3 does, leaving the germline J gene to fill in the end. This chain links TRBV18 with TRBJ2-4; 7 bases line up with TRBD1. This CDR3 region has 14 residues. The V gene's germline CDR1 is KGHSH and CDR2 LQKENI. The CDR3 DNA, read in part, is TGTGCCAGCTCACCGAGTACAGGGGAATCACTT. Its translation: CASSPSTGESL. The CDR3, in full, reads CASSPSTGESLQYF. Full variable domain (missing parts from reference TRBV18 and TRBJ2-4): NAGVMQNPRHLVRRRGQEARLRCSPMKGHSHVYWYRQLPEEGLKFMVYLQKENIIDESGMPKERFSAEFPKEGPSILRIQQVVRGDSAAYFCASSPSTGESLQYFGAGTRLSVL.

Remarks on this clone: The read halts 3 residues ahead of the CDR3 end, with the missing end drawn from the germline J gene. This chain joins TRBV10-3 and TRBJ2-2, with 8 bases aligning to TRBD1. Trimming cost V 4 bases and J 3 bases; bases outside gene matches: 4. Germline V lookup: CDR1 ENHRY, CDR2 SYGVKD. The CDR3 is 15 amino acids. The CDR3 DNA, read in part, is TGTGCCATCAGTGCTAACAGGGGGGACACCGGGGAG. Translated: CAISANRGDTGE. The CDR3, in full, reads CAISANRGDTGELFF.

As concerns this clone: Read sequence stops 3 residues before the CDR3 end, and the germline J gene provides the missing end. The chain combines TRBV7-2 with TRBJ1-5; tentatively, D is TRBD1 (5 bases). This CDR3 is built from 15 residues. V gave up 3 bases and J gave up 0 bases, with 9 bases separating them. The germline V gene has CDR1 SGHTA and CDR2 FQGNSA. CDR3 loop: CASSFGGNSNQPQHF. The sequenced CDR3 bases are TGTGCCAGCAGCTTTGGGGGGAATAGCAATCAGCCC. Together with reference TRBV7-2 and TRBJ1-5, the CDR3 gives the full variable domain: GAGVSQSPSNKVTEKGKDVELRCDPISGHTALYWYRQSLGQGLEFLIYFQGNSAPDKSGLPSDRFSAERTGGSVSTLTIQRTQQEDSAVYLCASSFGGNSNQPQHFGDGTRLSIL.

Considering frequency, this clone is medium-sized. The read gets to within 3 residues of the CDR3 end, and the germline J gene fills in the rest. The V and J genes are TRBV4-1 and TRBJ2-3, with D unclear. Germline V CDR1 and CDR2: MGHRA, YSYEKL. The CDR3 has 12 amino acids. Trimming pared 2 bases from V and 2 bases from J, leaving 2 bases between. The part of the CDR3 DNA that was read is TGCGCCAGCAGCCAATACACAGATACG. Its protein product is CASSQYTDT. The whole CDR3 sequence is CASSQYTDTQYF.

CDR3 residues: CSVATGGTQGDTQYF. CDR3 bases read: TGCAGCGTTGCTACAGGGGGCACCCAAGGAGATACG. The J gene is TRBJ2-3, the V gene TRBV29-1; 9 bases line up with TRBD1. The read terminates 3 residues before the CDR3 end, so the remaining end is supplied by the germline J gene. This CDR3 is built from 15 residues. The junction had 10 bases not matched to a gene; V was cut back by 4 bases and J by 5 bases. Germline assignment: CDR1 SQVTM and CDR2 ANQGSEA.

With respect to this clone: The DNA ends 3 residues before the CDR3 does, and the rest of the CDR3 is filled in from the germline J gene. The chain uses TRBV11-2 and TRBJ2-5, with TRBD1 matching 10 bases. CDR1 SGHAT and CDR2 FQNNGV come from the germline V gene. This CDR3 spans 14 amino acids. V was clipped by 5 bases and J by 4 bases; unmatched bases: 4. The chain's CDR3 is CASSTRQGAETQYF. The sequenced part of the CDR3 DNA is TGTGCCAGCAGCACTCGACAGGGGGCAGAGACC.